A selection of T cell receptor beta chains follows, all from one sample in a study of T cells in Graves' hyperthyroidism and ophthalmopathy. TCRdb reprocessed the multiplex PCR reads with MiXCR, giving one entry per CDR3 protein. This sample has 250,000 to 300,000 distinct CDR3 sequences; around 15% occur once, and the top ten carry 7.9%. Specimen: blood. The receptors derive from a woman aged 40 to 50 with Graves' hyperthyroidism. CDR3s include the opening cysteine and the closing phenylalanine or tryptophan. Each record gives: D gene, clone size, J gene, V gene, CDR3 DNA, CDR3 protein. A D gene is named only where the DNA matches it firmly. The size of a clone is reported for some rows only, either as once, few or many, or as a class for expanded clones.

D gene: NA; clone size: many; J gene: TRBJ2-1; V gene: TRBV11-2; CDR3 DNA: TGTGCCAGCAGCTCTGACCCCACGGAATACAATGAGCAGTTCTTC; CDR3 protein: CASSSDPTEYNEQFF
D gene: NA; clone size: NA; J gene: TRBJ1-6; V gene: TRBV20-1; CDR3 DNA: TGCAGTGCTAGAGACCCGAGAGGGACGGATAGCTCCTATAATTCACCCCTCCACTTT; CDR3 protein: CSARDPRGTDSSYNSPLHF
D gene: NA; clone size: many; J gene: TRBJ2-1; V gene: TRBV7-8; CDR3 DNA: TGTGCCAGCAGCTTCAAGGACTCTCAGTTCTTC; CDR3 protein: CASSFKDSQFF
D gene: NA; clone size: NA; J gene: TRBJ1-2; V gene: TRBV20-1; CDR3 DNA: TGCAGTGCTCGACGACAGGACACTGGCTACGCCTTC; CDR3 protein: CSARRQDTGYAF
D gene: TRBD1; clone size: few; J gene: TRBJ1-1; V gene: TRBV7-9; CDR3 DNA: TGTGCCAGCAGCTCCCGCCCCTCGGGACAGGGGGCAAACACTGAAGCTTTCTTT; CDR3 protein: CASSSRPSGQGANTEAFF
D gene: NA; clone size: few; J gene: TRBJ1-2; V gene: TRBV6-1; CDR3 DNA: TGTGCCAGCAGTAGGGGGACTGGACGCTATGGCTACACCTTC; CDR3 protein: CASSRGTGRYGYTF
D gene: NA; clone size: NA; J gene: TRBJ2-2; V gene: TRBV19; CDR3 DNA: TGTGCCAGTAGTACGAGACAGAACACCGGGGAGCTGTTTTTT; CDR3 protein: CASSTRQNTGELFF
D gene: NA; clone size: few; J gene: TRBJ2-3; V gene: TRBV29-1; CDR3 DNA: TGCAGCGCGGGCCCAGCGGGCGGAACGCAGTATTTT; CDR3 protein: CSAGPAGGTQYF
D gene: NA; clone size: few; J gene: TRBJ1-5; V gene: TRBV6-1; CDR3 DNA: TGTGCCAGCAGTGCCCATGGAGTGGGTCAGCCCCAGCATTTT; CDR3 protein: CASSAHGVGQPQHF
D gene: NA; clone size: many; J gene: TRBJ1-2; V gene: TRBV12-5; CDR3 DNA: TGTGCTAGTGGTTTGCCCCTGACAACTGTCAGCTACACCTTC; CDR3 protein: CASGLPLTTVSYTF
D gene: NA; clone size: NA; J gene: TRBJ2-3; V gene: TRBV28; CDR3 DNA: TGTGCCAGCAGCACTCCTACAAGGTCCACAGATACGCAGTATTTT; CDR3 protein: CASSTPTRSTDTQYF
D gene: NA; clone size: many; J gene: TRBJ1-5; V gene: TRBV28; CDR3 DNA: TGTGCCAGCAGAGGTACAAGAGAACAGCCCCAGCATTTT; CDR3 protein: CASRGTREQPQHF
D gene: TRBD2; clone size: NA; J gene: TRBJ2-7; V gene: TRBV6-2/TRBV6-3; CDR3 DNA: TGTGCCACGGGAGGGAAGCTCTACGAGCAGTACTTC; CDR3 protein: CATGGKLYEQYF
D gene: NA; clone size: few; J gene: TRBJ2-1; V gene: TRBV19; CDR3 DNA: TGTGCCAGTAGCCGCAGAACTGAGCAGTTCTTC; CDR3 protein: CASSRRTEQFF
D gene: TRBD2; clone size: NA; J gene: TRBJ2-1; V gene: TRBV6-1; CDR3 DNA: TGTGCCAGCAACTCTCTCGGACTAGCGAGAGATGAGCAGTTCTTC; CDR3 protein: CASNSLGLARDEQFF
D gene: NA; clone size: many; J gene: TRBJ1-1; V gene: TRBV27; CDR3 DNA: TGTGCCAGCACCACACAGGGTGGCACTGAAGCTTTCTTT; CDR3 protein: CASTTQGGTEAFF
D gene: NA; clone size: many; J gene: TRBJ1-6; V gene: TRBV10-3; CDR3 DNA: TGTGCCATCGAAGGGAATAATTCACCCCTCCACTTT; CDR3 protein: CAIEGNNSPLHF
D gene: NA; clone size: many; J gene: TRBJ2-5; V gene: TRBV30; CDR3 DNA: TGTGCCTGGAGTGTATTTAGGGAGACCCAGTACTTC; CDR3 protein: CAWSVFRETQYF
D gene: TRBD2; clone size: few; J gene: TRBJ2-2; V gene: TRBV27; CDR3 DNA: TGTGCCAGCTCATTAGCGGGAAGATCCGGGGAGCTGTTTTTT; CDR3 protein: CASSLAGRSGELFF
D gene: TRBD1; clone size: many; J gene: TRBJ1-5; V gene: TRBV11-1; CDR3 DNA: TGTGCCAGCAGCCCTGGACAGGGACAGCCCCAGCATTTT; CDR3 protein: CASSPGQGQPQHF
D gene: NA; clone size: many; J gene: TRBJ1-1; V gene: TRBV6-1; CDR3 DNA: TGTGCCAGCAGTGCTCTCGGACACGGAGGTACTGAAGCTTTCTTT; CDR3 protein: CASSALGHGGTEAFF
D gene: NA; clone size: once; J gene: TRBJ2-7; V gene: TRBV20-1; CDR3 DNA: TGCAGGCAATGGACTTCACCCTACGAGCAGTACTTC; CDR3 protein: CRQWTSPYEQYF
D gene: NA; clone size: few; J gene: TRBJ2-2; V gene: TRBV12-3/TRBV12-4; CDR3 DNA: TGTGCCAGCAGTTTTTTTGGTCGAGGGGAGCTGTTTTTT; CDR3 protein: CASSFFGRGELFF
D gene: TRBD2; clone size: NA; J gene: TRBJ2-7; V gene: TRBV10-3; CDR3 DNA: TGTGCCATCAGGACTAGCGGCGCCTCCTACGAGCAGTACTTC; CDR3 protein: CAIRTSGASYEQYF
D gene: NA; clone size: many; J gene: TRBJ1-1; V gene: TRBV28; CDR3 DNA: TGTGCCAGCTCCGGAACATGGGGGGATCCTGAAGCTTTCTTT; CDR3 protein: CASSGTWGDPEAFF
D gene: TRBD2; clone size: NA; J gene: TRBJ2-1; V gene: TRBV12-3/TRBV12-4; CDR3 DNA: TGTGCCAGCAGCTCAAGCGGGAGGGGCTGGAATGAGCAGTTCTTC; CDR3 protein: CASSSSGRGWNEQFF
D gene: TRBD2; clone size: many; J gene: TRBJ2-5; V gene: TRBV27; CDR3 DNA: TGTGCCAGCAACTCTTGGCCAGCGGGACCCAGGGCTCAGTACTTC; CDR3 protein: CASNSWPAGPRAQYF
D gene: TRBD2; clone size: many; J gene: TRBJ2-7; V gene: TRBV6-1; CDR3 DNA: TGTGCCAGCAGTCCTAGCGGGAGATACGAGCAGTACTTC; CDR3 protein: CASSPSGRYEQYF
D gene: NA; clone size: few; J gene: TRBJ2-2; V gene: TRBV24-1; CDR3 DNA: TGTGCCACCAAGGAGGCGGCCCTCGGGGAGCTGTTTTTT; CDR3 protein: CATKEAALGELFF
D gene: TRBD1; clone size: many; J gene: TRBJ2-7; V gene: TRBV2; CDR3 DNA: TGTGCCAGCAGTAAGCCCCCTTGGACAGGGAGCTCCTACGAGCAGTACTTC; CDR3 protein: CASSKPPWTGSSYEQYF
D gene: NA; clone size: NA; J gene: TRBJ1-3; V gene: TRBV7-4; CDR3 DNA: TGTGCCAGCAGCCAACCTAGACAGGAGATTTGGAACACCATATATTTT; CDR3 protein: CASSQPRQEIWNTIYF
D gene: TRBD2; clone size: NA; J gene: TRBJ2-7; V gene: TRBV5-1; CDR3 DNA: TGCGCCAGCAGCTTGGACTTTCCCTGGGGACTAAGGAGCTACGAGCAGTACTTC; CDR3 protein: CASSLDFPWGLRSYEQYF
D gene: NA; clone size: many; J gene: TRBJ2-1; V gene: TRBV7-9; CDR3 DNA: TGTGCCAGCAGCCCGCAGGGCCATGAGCAGTTCTTC; CDR3 protein: CASSPQGHEQFF
D gene: NA; clone size: NA; J gene: TRBJ1-5; V gene: TRBV11-2; CDR3 DNA: TGTGCCAGCAGCTTAGAAGGGCATAACAATCAGCCCCAGCATTTT; CDR3 protein: CASSLEGHNNQPQHF
D gene: NA; clone size: many; J gene: TRBJ2-5; V gene: TRBV6-1; CDR3 DNA: TGTGCCAGCAGTGTCATCCGACAAGAGACCCAGTACTTC; CDR3 protein: CASSVIRQETQYF
D gene: TRBD2; clone size: many; J gene: TRBJ2-3; V gene: TRBV7-2; CDR3 DNA: TGTGCCAGCAGCTTAGACCGGGCAGCGGGGACTAGCACAGATACGCAGTATTTT; CDR3 protein: CASSLDRAAGTSTDTQYF
D gene: NA; clone size: many; J gene: TRBJ1-2; V gene: TRBV28; CDR3 DNA: TGTGCCAGCAGTTTACCAACAGGGAACTATGGCTACACCTTC; CDR3 protein: CASSLPTGNYGYTF
D gene: TRBD2; clone size: many; J gene: TRBJ2-7; V gene: TRBV12-3/TRBV12-4; CDR3 DNA: TGTGCCAGCAGTTCATACGGGGCTAGCGGGGCCTACGAGCAGTACTTC; CDR3 protein: CASSSYGASGAYEQYF
D gene: NA; clone size: NA; J gene: TRBJ1-1; V gene: TRBV5-4; CDR3 DNA: TGTGCCAGCAGCTTACCCCGGTCGCGGGGCACTGAAGCTTTCTTT; CDR3 protein: CASSLPRSRGTEAFF
D gene: TRBD2; clone size: many; J gene: TRBJ2-1; V gene: TRBV24-1; CDR3 DNA: TGTGCCACCAGTGAACTAGCGGGGGGTTACAATGAGCAGTTCTTC; CDR3 protein: CATSELAGGYNEQFF
D gene: TRBD2; clone size: NA; J gene: TRBJ2-1; V gene: TRBV6-1; CDR3 DNA: TGTGCCAGCAGAGGACTAGCCTACAATGAGCAGTTCTTC; CDR3 protein: CASRGLAYNEQFF
D gene: NA; clone size: NA; J gene: TRBJ1-3; V gene: TRBV6-1; CDR3 DNA: TGTGCCAGCACCGGAGGGCGGTCCACCATATATTTT; CDR3 protein: CASTGGRSTIYF
D gene: NA; clone size: many; J gene: TRBJ2-5; V gene: TRBV2; CDR3 DNA: TGTGCCAGCAGTGCCGAGGCGGGCCAAGAGACCCAGTACTTC; CDR3 protein: CASSAEAGQETQYF
D gene: TRBD2; clone size: NA; J gene: TRBJ2-1; V gene: TRBV19; CDR3 DNA: TGTGCCACCCGACTAGCGGGAAACAATGAGCAGTTCTTC; CDR3 protein: CATRLAGNNEQFF
D gene: TRBD2; clone size: NA; J gene: TRBJ2-2; V gene: TRBV6-1; CDR3 DNA: TGTGCCAGCAGTAGAACCGGGACTAGCGGGAGTCCGCTGTTTTTT; CDR3 protein: CASSRTGTSGSPLFF
D gene: NA; clone size: many; J gene: TRBJ1-3; V gene: TRBV3-1; CDR3 DNA: TGTGCCAGCAGCCAAGAAGGAGTCTCTGGAAACACCATATATTTT; CDR3 protein: CASSQEGVSGNTIYF
D gene: NA; clone size: many; J gene: TRBJ2-1; V gene: TRBV20-1; CDR3 DNA: TGCAGTGCTAGAGCGAGGGGGGACTACAATGAGCAGTTCTTC; CDR3 protein: CSARARGDYNEQFF
D gene: NA; clone size: many; J gene: TRBJ2-3; V gene: TRBV7-6; CDR3 DNA: TGTGCCAGCAGCACTCGAGCCGGGACACAAATTAGGGCAGATACGCAGTATTTT; CDR3 protein: CASSTRAGTQIRADTQYF
D gene: TRBD1; clone size: many; J gene: TRBJ1-2; V gene: TRBV28; CDR3 DNA: TGTGCCAGCAGTCCCGGGACAGGGTTCGGCTACACCTTC; CDR3 protein: CASSPGTGFGYTF
D gene: NA; clone size: many; J gene: TRBJ2-7; V gene: TRBV12-3/TRBV12-4; CDR3 DNA: TGTGCCAGCAGTGGGGTCGGGGGAGCCTATACCTACGAGCAGTACTTC; CDR3 protein: CASSGVGGAYTYEQYF
D gene: NA; clone size: many; J gene: TRBJ1-5; V gene: TRBV6-1; CDR3 DNA: TGTGCCAGCAGTGAAGGACTAGGCAATCAGCCCCAGCATTTT; CDR3 protein: CASSEGLGNQPQHF
D gene: NA; clone size: many; J gene: TRBJ1-4; V gene: TRBV18; CDR3 DNA: TGTGCCAGCTCACCAGGGTATACGGGCGAAAAACTGTTTTTT; CDR3 protein: CASSPGYTGEKLFF